This passage covers 22 T cell receptor beta chains from one sample sequenced in a study of response to subunit inactivated influenza vaccine. MiXCR, run by TCRdb on the RT-PCR reads, gives a single entry per CDR3 protein. The sample lists hundreds of thousands of distinct CDR3 sequences, approximately 23% occurring once. The sample was PBMCs from blood, taken about 20 months after vaccination. The source of these receptors is a man aged 50 to 69 who received an inactivated influenza vaccine.

The V gene is TRBV29-1, the J gene TRBJ2-1, with 8 bases matching TRBD2. The CDR3 contains 14 residues. Per germline, CDR1 SQVTM and CDR2 ANQGSEA. With V trimmed by 4 bases and J by 2 bases, 4 bases remained unmatched. The CDR3 loop is CSVVSGGPYNEQFF. The CDR3 DNA reads as TGCAGCGTTGTCTCGGGAGGGCCCTACAATGAGCAGTTCTTC.

This chain connects TRBV7-9 to TRBJ2-2; D remains ambiguous. Germline V CDR1 and CDR2: SEHNR, FQNEAQ (reference sequence). The V end lost 2 bases, the J end lost 4 bases, and 5 bases lay between the germline ends. The length of the CDR3 is 13 residues. The CDR3 coding sequence is TGTGCCAGCAGCTTACAGGCCACCGGGGAGCTGTTTTTT. Its protein is CASSLQATGELFF.

This chain joins TRBV5-4 and TRBJ1-2, with 7 bases that match TRBD1. V shed 3 bases and J 2 bases; nucleotides not matched to a gene: 7. Germline values: CDR1 SGHNT, CDR2 YYREEE (reference sequence). The CDR3 extends over 15 amino acids. DNA for the CDR3: TGTGCCAGCAGCTCGGGACAGCTTCTAAACTATGGCTACACCTTC. It translates to CASSSGQLLNYGYTF.

This rearrangement joins TRBV7-2 to TRBJ2-2; D unresolved. Germline V gene data show CDR1 as SGHTA and CDR2 as FQGNSA. The V end lost 5 bases, the J end lost 4 bases, and 8 bases lay between the germline ends. This CDR3 is 13 amino acids long. The CDR3 DNA reads TGTGCCAGCAGCCTCTCCTTCACCGGGGAGCTGTTTTTT. Translated, it gives CASSLSFTGELFF.

This clonotype was counted between two and nine times. The genes are TRBV4-1 and TRBJ1-2; no reliable D call. The V end lost 0 bases, the J end lost 4 bases, and 18 bases lay between the germline ends. Germline CDR1 reads MGHRA; CDR2 reads YSYEKL. The CDR3 is made up of 17 amino acids. CDR3 sequence: CASSQDLVVRNRYGYTF. CDR3 bases: TGCGCCAGCAGCCAAGATCTGGTGGTCAGAAACCGCTATGGCTACACCTTC.

The genes are TRBV20-1 and TRBJ1-2, with 9 positions matching TRBD1. This CDR3 is built from 14 residues. V was pared by 6 bases and J by 4 bases, with 9 bases of the junction left unmatched. Germline-derived CDR1 and CDR2 are DFQATT and SNEGSKA (reference sequence). Here the CDR3 reads CSAGAGQGLYGYTF. The CDR3 coding sequence is TGCAGTGCCGGCGCGGGACAGGGTCTCTATGGCTACACCTTC.

This clonotype has a handful of counts. The chain combines TRBV11-2 with TRBJ2-1; 8 positions agree with TRBD1. This CDR3 has 13 residues. The V and J ends lost 1 base and 9 bases, in that order; junction bases with no gene match: 2. Germline CDR1 is SGHAT and CDR2 is FQNNGV. The CDR3 sequence: CASSLGDRSEQFF. CDR3 DNA sequence: TGTGCCAGCAGCTTAGGGGACAGGAGTGAGCAGTTCTTC.

This clonotype showed up just a few times. The J gene is TRBJ2-5, the V gene TRBV18, with unresolved D. The germline V and J ends were trimmed by 2 bases and 3 bases, with 1 base remaining between them. The CDR3 consists of 11 residues. Looked up from germline, CDR1 is KGHSH and CDR2 is LQKENI. The CDR3 spells CASSPKETQYF. CDR3 nucleotide sequence: TGTGCCAGCTCACCAAAAGAGACCCAGTACTTC.

This clonotype was seen only a few times. J is TRBJ2-7 and V is TRBV5-1, with D maybe TRBD2 (5 bases). This CDR3 is 15 amino acids long. V was shortened by 0 bases and J by 1 base, with 11 bases between the two germline ends. Germline V gene lookup returns CDR1 SGHRS and CDR2 YFSETQ. The CDR3 region is CASSLETGRSYEQYF. CDR3 nucleotide sequence: TGCGCCAGCAGCTTGGAAACGGGGAGATCCTACGAGCAGTACTTC.

This clonotype was found a few times. CDR3 sequence (DNA): TGTGCCACCAGCAGTAGGGGGTCTAGCACAGATACGCAGTATTTT. Its translation: CATSSRGSSTDTQYF. The chain couples TRBV15 to TRBJ2-3, with D possibly being TRBD1 (6 bases). Trimming stripped 3 bases from V and 0 bases from J, with 10 bases between. Germline V gene sequence: CDR1 LNHNV, CDR2 YYDKDF (reference sequence). This CDR3 region has 15 residues.

This chain connects TRBV20-1 to TRBJ1-3; D is undetermined. This CDR3 is built from 13 residues. Germline V gene lookup returns CDR1 DFQATT and CDR2 SNEGSKA (reference sequence). CDR3 sequence: CGQPGGPGNTIYF. CDR3 nucleotides: TGCGGCCAACCGGGAGGCCCTGGAAACACCATATATTTT.

This clonotype was seen just once. For the CDR3, the DNA is TGTGCCAGCAGCTACCGACGGACAGGCTCCTACGAGCAGTACTTC. Residues: CASSYRRTGSYEQYF. V gene TRBV27 combines with J gene TRBJ2-7; 7 bases fit TRBD1. This CDR3 comprises 15 residues. Germline V lookup: CDR1 MNHEY, CDR2 SMNVEV (reference sequence). The trim removed 6 bases at V and 0 bases at J, leaving 8 bases unmatched.

This clonotype was detected ten times or more. V usage is TRBV19 and J usage is TRBJ1-1; D perhaps matches TRBD1 (5 bases). Trimming left V 5 bases short and J 3 bases short, with 10 bases between. Germline CDR1 LNHDA, CDR2 SQIVND (reference sequence). The CDR3 is 13 residues long. The CDR3 here is CASSLQGDTEAFF. The CDR3 DNA follows: TGTGCCAGTAGTCTTCAGGGAGACACTGAAGCTTTCTTT.

The V and J genes are TRBV6-1 and TRBJ2-7, with 7 bases that match TRBD1. Losses at the gene ends were 7 bases for V and 0 bases for J; bases not matched to a gene: 9. The germline V gene encodes CDR1 MNHNS and CDR2 SASEGT. The CDR3 has 15 residues. The CDR3 bases are TGTGCCAGCAAACGGACAGGTTCCAGCTCCTACGAGCAGTACTTC. Its translation is CASKRTGSSSYEQYF.

This clonotype was counted many times. The chain couples TRBV7-9 to TRBJ1-1, with D maybe TRBD1 (6 bases). There are 15 residues in the CDR3. Trimming stripped 0 bases from V and 5 bases from J, with 13 bases between. Germline V gene sequence: CDR1 SEHNR, CDR2 FQNEAQ (reference sequence). Written as DNA, the CDR3 is TGTGCCAGCAGCTTAGCGCAGCCGGGGGCGACTGAAGCTTTCTTT. As protein: CASSLAQPGATEAFF.

V usage is TRBV11-2 and J usage is TRBJ2-5; TRBD1 agrees at 7 bases. Germline CDR1 SGHAT, CDR2 FQNNGV. J gave up 5 bases and V 5 bases, and 8 bases lay outside the gene matches. CDR3 length equals 14 residues. Here the CDR3 reads CASSMTGPIETQYF. The CDR3 coding sequence is TGTGCCAGCAGCATGACAGGGCCTATCGAGACCCAGTACTTC.

The sample holds a few counts of this clonotype. The CDR3 sequence is CASSQDQGAGNSPLHF. The CDR3, as DNA: TGTGCCAGCAGCCAAGATCAGGGGGCAGGTAATTCACCCCTCCACTTT. The chain employs TRBV4-2 and TRBJ1-6, with TRBD1 matching over 8 bases. CDR3 size: 16 residues. V trimming: 0 bases; J trimming: 6 bases; junction bases outside the gene matches: 4. The germline V gene has CDR1 LGHNA and CDR2 YNFKEQ.

Only a few counts were recorded for this clonotype. This chain joins TRBV6-2 or TRBV6-3 and TRBJ1-1; D might be TRBD1 (5 bases). Trimming took 4 bases from V and 1 from J, leaving 13 bases between them. In germline, CDR1 is MNHEY, CDR2 SVGEGT. This CDR3 is 15 amino acids long. The CDR3, as DNA: TGTGCCAGCAGTTCTCCGGGACGGCAGAACACTGAAGCTTTCTTT. This translates into CASSSPGRQNTEAFF.

J is TRBJ2-7 and V is TRBV6-2 or TRBV6-3; tentative D call: TRBD1 (6 bases). The CDR3 is 17 residues long. Per the germline V gene, CDR1 is MNHEY and CDR2 is SVGEGT. V was cut by 2 bases and J by 6 bases, with 23 bases left in between. CDR3 coding DNA: TGTGCCAGCAGTTACACCCCTGGACAGCTCCCCATCAGCGAGCAGTACTTC. Its protein is CASSYTPGQLPISEQYF.

Comments on this clonotype: Sequence at one end of the junction differs from germline and may be a read error. The rearrangement links TRBV7-7 to TRBJ2-3; D remains ambiguous. Germline CDR1 and CDR2: SSHAT and FNYEAQ (reference sequence). This CDR3 has 15 amino acids. The CDR3 is CASSLSSRALDTQYF. Here the CDR3 DNA reads TGTGCTAGCAGCTTAAGCAGCAGAGCCCTCGATACGCAGTATTTT.

This clonotype was seen a handful of times. The chain recombines TRBV6-1 with TRBJ1-6; unclear D gene. Germline V gene sequence: CDR1 MNHNS, CDR2 SASEGT. This CDR3 is 14 amino acids long. V dropped 8 bases and J dropped 10 bases, with 18 bases sitting between them. This CDR3 reads CASGGWVMGSPLHF. The CDR3 coding sequence is TGTGCCAGCGGAGGATGGGTCATGGGGTCACCCCTCCACTTT.

This chain uses TRBV5-1 with TRBJ1-2, with 9 bases aligning to TRBD1. The germline V gene has CDR1 SGHRS and CDR2 YFSETQ. The V segment lost 3 bases and the J segment 9 bases; nucleotides outside the gene matches: 9. The CDR3 contains 14 residues. Here the CDR3 DNA reads TGCGCCAGCAGCTCCCTGGGACAGGGAGGTAGCTACACCTTC. This sequence encodes CASSSLGQGGSYTF. Supplemented by reference TRBV5-1 and TRBJ1-2, the full variable domain reads KAGVTQTPRYLIKTRGQQVTLSCSPISGHRSVSWYQQTPGQGLQFLFEYFSETQRNKGNFPGRFSGRQFSNSRSEMNVSTLELGDSALYLCASSSLGQGGSYTFGSGTRLTVV.